Reported below is one T cell receptor beta chain. Generated by immunoSEQ multiplex PCR, the TCRdb table keeps only in-frame clones and is missing some. The sample lists about 59,000 clones, nearly 90% occurring once. These data belong to a study of T cell responses to AZD1222 COVID-19 vaccine. The sequenced sample was peripheral blood, obtained 28 days after the second AZD1222 dose. This clonotype was obtained from an adult who received the AZD1222 COVID-19 vaccine.

CDR3 loop: CASSKNRGQNTGELFF. As DNA, the CDR3 is TGCGCCAGCAGCAAGAACAGGGGTCAGAACACCGGGGAGCTGTTTTTT. The V and J genes are TRBV5-1 and TRBJ2-2; 7 positions agree with TRBD1. V trimming: 4 bases; J trimming: 1 base; junction bases outside the gene matches: 7. From germline, CDR1 is SGHRS and CDR2 YFSETQ. The CDR3 has 16 amino acids.